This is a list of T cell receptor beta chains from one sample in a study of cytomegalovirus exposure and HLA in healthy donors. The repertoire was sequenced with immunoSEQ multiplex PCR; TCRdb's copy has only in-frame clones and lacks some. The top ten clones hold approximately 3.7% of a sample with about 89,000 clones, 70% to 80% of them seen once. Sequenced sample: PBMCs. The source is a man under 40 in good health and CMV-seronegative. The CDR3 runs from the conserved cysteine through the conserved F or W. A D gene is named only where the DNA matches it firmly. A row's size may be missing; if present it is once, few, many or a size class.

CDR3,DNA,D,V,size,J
CASSLSQTGTSTDTQYF,TGTGCCAGCAGCTTGTCCCAAACGGGGACAAGCACAGATACGCAGTATTTT,-,TRBV5-6,-,TRBJ2-3
CASTWDSTTYEQYF,TGTGCCAGCACCTGGGACAGTACTACCTACGAGCAGTACTTC,TRBD1,TRBV28,-,TRBJ2-7
CASSDLSSGRETQYF,TGTGCCAGCAGTGACCTATCTAGCGGGAGAGAGACCCAGTACTTC,TRBD2,TRBV25-1,-,TRBJ2-5
CASSLGGTSGQETQYF,TGTGCCAGCAGTTTGGGAGGGACTAGCGGCCAAGAGACCCAGTACTTC,TRBD2,TRBV28,-,TRBJ2-5
CASSFTGLTEAFF,TGTGCCAGCAGCTTTACCGGGTTAACTGAAGCTTTCTTT,-,TRBV11-3,-,TRBJ1-1
CSVGQGAEGQPQHF,TGCAGCGTTGGGCAGGGGGCTGAAGGTCAGCCCCAGCATTTT,TRBD1,TRBV29-1,-,TRBJ1-5
CASTGWTEAFF,TGTGCCAGTACAGGGTGGACTGAAGCTTTCTTT,-,TRBV7-2,-,TRBJ1-1
CASSSGQGDTIYF,TGTGCCAGCAGCTCCGGACAGGGGGACACCATATATTTT,TRBD1,TRBV7-2,-,TRBJ1-3
CSSSSSNEKLFF,TGTTCCAGCAGCTCCTCTAATGAAAAACTGTTTTTT,-,TRBV7-9,-,TRBJ1-4
CASSGVGQEYNTEAFF,TGTGCCAGCAGCGGGGTGGGACAGGAGTATAACACTGAAGCTTTCTTT,TRBD1,TRBV5-6,few,TRBJ1-1
CASRETPYQETQYF,TGTGCCAGCAGGGAGACTCCGTACCAAGAGACCCAGTACTTC,-,TRBV6-1,few,TRBJ2-5
CASRPGTGIFAGELFF,TGTGCCAGCAGGCCCGGGACAGGGATATTCGCCGGGGAGCTGTTTTTT,TRBD1,TRBV7-9,-,TRBJ2-2
CSDLQGAAFF,TGCAGCGATCTACAGGGGGCGGCTTTCTTT,TRBD1,TRBV29-1,-,TRBJ1-1
CASSDPGLPTYEQYF,TGTGCCAGCAGTGACCCGGGACTGCCCACCTACGAGCAGTACTTC,-,TRBV28,-,TRBJ2-7
CASSNTVLNTEAFF,TGCGCCAGCAGCAATACGGTTTTGAACACTGAAGCTTTCTTT,-,TRBV10-1,-,TRBJ1-1
CAWSVELIIPSPLHF,TGTGCCTGGAGTGTAGAGCTCATTATCCCTTCGCCCCTCCACTTT,-,TRBV30,-,TRBJ1-6
CATSSVPGQGAYTEAFF,TGTGCCACCAGCAGTGTTCCGGGACAGGGGGCCTACACTGAAGCTTTCTTT,TRBD1,TRBV15,-,TRBJ1-1
CASSPSTAGSGTEAFF,TGTGCCAGCTCCCCCTCGACTGCGGGGTCTGGGACTGAAGCTTTCTTT,-,TRBV18,few,TRBJ1-1
CASSQGMGTRSYEQYF,TGCGCCAGCAGCCAAGGTATGGGGACAAGATCCTACGAGCAGTACTTC,-,TRBV4-3,-,TRBJ2-7
CAISVRNTNYGYTF,TGTGCCATCAGTGTCAGGAACACGAACTATGGCTACACCTTC,-,TRBV10-3,medium-sized,TRBJ1-2
CASSQAPTYEQYF,TGTGCCAGTAGTCAGGCGCCAACCTACGAGCAGTACTTC,-,TRBV19,-,TRBJ2-7
CASRRTGGLNYGYTF,TGCGCCAGCAGACGGACGGGGGGCTTAAACTATGGCTACACCTTC,-,TRBV5-1,-,TRBJ1-2
CASSSSPGLKEQFF,TGTGCTAGCTCTTCAAGCCCCGGACTAAAAGAGCAGTTCTTC,-,TRBV12-5,-,TRBJ2-1
CASSYSGDQPQHF,TGTGCCAGCAGTTACTCAGGGGATCAGCCCCAGCATTTT,-,TRBV6-5,-,TRBJ1-5